This is a list of T cell receptor beta chains from one sample in a study of T cells in Graves' hyperthyroidism and ophthalmopathy. TCRdb re-derived calls from the multiplex PCR reads in MiXCR, one entry per CDR3 protein. Of about 380,000 distinct CDR3 sequences in the sample, under 20% were seen once. The sequenced material came from blood. These receptors came from a man aged 18 to 29 with Graves' ophthalmopathy. The CDR3 runs from the conserved cysteine through the conserved F or W. The D gene is left open where the match is weak. Size is stated for part of the rows, as once, few or many counts, or as a class when the clone is expanded.

j_call v_call d_call clone_size cdr3_nt cdr3_aa
TRBJ1-1 TRBV12-3/TRBV12-4 - few TGTGCCAGCGCTGTGACAGCGATGAACACTGAAGCTTTCTTT CASAVTAMNTEAFF
TRBJ1-3 TRBV20-1 TRBD1 - TGCAGTGCTACTGGGACAGCCGGAAACACCATATATTTT CSATGTAGNTIYF
TRBJ1-1 TRBV12-3/TRBV12-4 TRBD1 many TGTGCCAGCAGTTGGGACAGTTGGACTGAAGCTTTCTTT CASSWDSWTEAFF
TRBJ2-7 TRBV7-9 TRBD1 many TGTGCCAGCAGCTTAGCGCAGGGGGCTGAAAACGAGCAGTACTTC CASSLAQGAENEQYF
TRBJ1-5 TRBV7-9 TRBD1 many TGTGCCAGCAGTTACCGAGGGGGGACAGGGGATCCCCAGCATTTT CASSYRGGTGDPQHF
TRBJ2-2 TRBV20-1 - - TGCAGTGCTAGAGATCTACCCGGAGGTCCGGTCGGGGAGCTGTTTTTT CSARDLPGGPVGELFF
TRBJ2-1 TRBV5-1 - many TGCGCCAGCAGCTTGGATGCCGCGTCTACCTACAATGAGCAGTTCTTC CASSLDAASTYNEQFF
TRBJ2-7 TRBV11-2 - many TGTGCCAGCAGCTTAGCCTATGGACAGACCTACGAGCAGTACTTC CASSLAYGQTYEQYF
TRBJ2-5 TRBV9 - - TGTGCCAGCAGCGTAAACGGAGAAGAGACCCAGTACTTC CASSVNGEETQYF
TRBJ2-2 TRBV24-1 TRBD1 many TGTGCCACCAGTGACCCGGGACAGGGGGACACCGGGGAGCTGTTTTTT CATSDPGQGDTGELFF
TRBJ1-1 TRBV20-1 TRBD1 few TGCAGTGCGGGACAGGGGCGGTTCACTGAAGCTTTCTTT CSAGQGRFTEAFF
TRBJ1-1 TRBV18 - many TGTGCCAGCTCACCGACAACAGTAGAAGCTTTCTTT CASSPTTVEAFF
TRBJ2-5 TRBV7-3 - - TGTGCCAGCAGTTCTGGACCACAAGAGACCCAGTACTTC CASSSGPQETQYF
TRBJ1-6 TRBV7-9 - few TGTGCCAGCAGCTTAGCGCAGGGGAGTTCACCCCTCCACTTT CASSLAQGSSPLHF
TRBJ2-1 TRBV7-8 - many TGTGCCAGCAGCTACGAAGGGCGGGAGCAGTTCTTC CASSYEGREQFF
TRBJ2-2 TRBV11-2 - many TGTGCCAGCAGCTTAGAGGCAGGGTACGGGGAGCTGTTTTTT CASSLEAGYGELFF
TRBJ1-1 TRBV6-1 - many TGTGCCAGCAAGCAGGAACCCACCGCGGCTTTCTTT CASKQEPTAAFF
TRBJ2-5 TRBV20-1 TRBD2 many TGCAGTGCCCGGGGGGGCGTCCCCCAAGAGACCCAGTACTTC CSARGGVPQETQYF
TRBJ2-7 TRBV3-1 TRBD2 many TGTGCCAGCAGCCAAGGACTAGCGATCGAGCAGTACTTC CASSQGLAIEQYF
TRBJ2-3 TRBV5-1 TRBD1 - TGCGCCAGCAGTTTGACCGCGACAGGGGTCACAGATACGCAGTATTTT CASSLTATGVTDTQYF
TRBJ1-2 TRBV29-1 - - TGCAGCGTTGGGTTTGACTATGGCTACACCTTC CSVGFDYGYTF
TRBJ2-7 TRBV3-1 - many TGTGCCAGCAGCCAACAGAGATTCTACGAGCAGTACTTC CASSQQRFYEQYF
TRBJ1-2 TRBV15 - many TGTGCCACCAGCGAGAAAAAACTGGACTTACCTAACTATGGCTACACCTTC CATSEKKLDLPNYGYTF
TRBJ2-7 TRBV5-1 TRBD1 many TGCGCCAGCAGCTACCGACAGGGGCCGTCCTACGAGCAGTACTTC CASSYRQGPSYEQYF
TRBJ1-2 TRBV12-3/TRBV12-4 - - TGTGCCAGCAGTTCCCCGGGGGGACCCTTTGGCTACACCTTC CASSSPGGPFGYTF
TRBJ2-5 TRBV3-1 - few TGTGCCAGCAGCCAAGATCCCGGCGGGACCCAGTACTTC CASSQDPGGTQYF
TRBJ1-5 TRBV3-1 - many TGTGCCAGCAGCCAAGATCCGGCGGGCAGGGATCAGCCCCAGCATTTT CASSQDPAGRDQPQHF
TRBJ1-1 TRBV27 - many TGTGCCAGCAGTCGGGGGGAAGTCACTGAAGCTTTCTTT CASSRGEVTEAFF
TRBJ1-1 TRBV2 - many TGTGCCAGCAGTGTGTCCCCCCAGGGCACTGAAGCTTTCTTT CASSVSPQGTEAFF
TRBJ2-5 TRBV6-5 - many TGTGCCAGCAGTTATCGGAGCGAGGCAGAGACCCAGTACTTC CASSYRSEAETQYF
TRBJ1-1 TRBV11-3 TRBD1 many TGTGCCAGCAGTCGGACAGGGAAGACTGAAGCTTTCTTT CASSRTGKTEAFF
TRBJ2-7 TRBV4-2 TRBD1 - TGTGCCAGCAGCCAACCTAGGGACAGGGAATCCTACGAGCAGTACTTC CASSQPRDRESYEQYF
TRBJ1-1 TRBV20-1 TRBD1 few TGCAGTGCTAGAGTCATGGACAGGGTGGCTGAAGCTTTCTTT CSARVMDRVAEAFF
TRBJ2-7 TRBV20-1 TRBD2 many TGCAGTGCTCTGGGAGGGGGAGCGGGGGTTCTCTACGAGCAGTACTTC CSALGGGAGVLYEQYF
TRBJ2-7 TRBV14 - few TGTGCCAGCAGCCAAGTCGGCGGTTTCGGGGTCTACGAGCAGTACTTC CASSQVGGFGVYEQYF
TRBJ1-3 TRBV13 - - TGTGCCAGCAGGCGAGCCGGGGGATTTTCAACCATATATTTT CASRRAGGFSTIYF
TRBJ2-3 TRBV27 TRBD2 many TGTGCCAGCAGTCCCACCTCTCCAGCGGGGGGGCAGTATTTT CASSPTSPAGGQYF
TRBJ2-7 TRBV6-5 - few TGTGCCAGCAGTTACCGAGGTGCCTCCTACGAGCAGTACTTC CASSYRGASYEQYF
TRBJ2-1 TRBV7-9 TRBD2 - TGTGCCAGCAGCGGTGGGGGGGGGTCGTACAATGAGCAGTTCTTC CASSGGGGSYNEQFF
TRBJ2-2 TRBV12-3/TRBV12-4 TRBD1 many TGTGCCAGCAGCAGGGGGCTAGTTGACACCGGGGAGCTGTTTTTT CASSRGLVDTGELFF
TRBJ2-1 TRBV5-1 - - TGCGCCAGCAGCGAGTTGGGGAGATCGACATACAATGAGCAGTTCTTC CASSELGRSTYNEQFF
TRBJ2-7 TRBV6-1 - few TGTGCCAGCAGTGAGCAGGAGGCAGCAAAGCCGTACTTC CASSEQEAAKPYF
TRBJ1-1 TRBV3-1 - few TGTGCCAGCAGCCTTAGAGGGGTGGACACTGAAGCTTTCTTT CASSLRGVDTEAFF
TRBJ2-7 TRBV27 TRBD2 many TGTGCCAGCAGTTTATGGGCCAGCGGGGGTTACGAGCAGTACTTC CASSLWASGGYEQYF
TRBJ1-3 TRBV6-2/TRBV6-3 TRBD1 few TGTGCCAGCAGCGCAAAGACAGGGGCTGGAAACACCATATATTTT CASSAKTGAGNTIYF
TRBJ2-3 TRBV9 - few TGTGCCAGCAGCGTGGCAACTGCCCCAGATACGCAGTATTTT CASSVATAPDTQYF
TRBJ2-7 TRBV6-1 TRBD2 few TGTGCCAGCAACCCAGGACTAGCGAGGAGCTACGAGCAGTACTTC CASNPGLARSYEQYF
TRBJ2-1 TRBV10-3 TRBD2 many TGTGCCATCAGTGAGGGACTAGCGGGGAGTAATGAGCAGTTCTTC CAISEGLAGSNEQFF
TRBJ2-5 TRBV19 - few TGTGCCAGTGGCTCCCCCGACAGGAGGGGAGAGACCCAGTACTTC CASGSPDRRGETQYF
TRBJ2-5 TRBV18 TRBD1 - TGTGCCAGCTCACCATTGCCGGGACAGGCTCTTGACCAAGAGACCCAGTACTTC CASSPLPGQALDQETQYF
TRBJ2-7 TRBV12-3/TRBV12-4 TRBD1 many TGTGCCAGCAGTTTACAGGGGGAGTCCTACGAGCAGTACTTC CASSLQGESYEQYF
TRBJ2-1 TRBV7-9 TRBD2 many TGTGCCAGCAGTCGGGACTCTAGCGGGGGGGCCAATGAGCAGTTCTTC CASSRDSSGGANEQFF
TRBJ2-7 TRBV29-1 - - TGCAGCGTTGGAGAACAGACCTACGAGCAGTACTTC CSVGEQTYEQYF
TRBJ2-2 TRBV2 - many TGTGCCAGCCGGGGTCTAAAAGGCCCCGGGGAGCTGTTTTTT CASRGLKGPGELFF